The rows below give T cell receptor beta chains drawn from one sample of a study of blood T cell repertoires in COVID-19. Only in-frame clones appear in the TCRdb table, and some are missing; sequencing was by immunoSEQ multiplex PCR. The table includes about 23,000 clones, 80% to 90% detected once. The specimen was peripheral blood. These receptors were taken from an elderly woman with acute or convalescent COVID-19. Both conserved end residues are part of each CDR3. D genes are given only for firm matches. Part of the rows lack a size; the others show once, few, many or a class for expanded clones.

J gene	clone size	V gene	D gene	CDR3 protein	CDR3 DNA
TRBJ2-1	.	TRBV5-1	.	CASSQAVGPIYNEQFF	TGCGCCAGCAGCCAGGCAGTGGGCCCCATCTACAATGAGCAGTTCTTC
TRBJ2-2	.	TRBV6-6	TRBD2	CASGVGAGSTGELFF	TGTGCCAGCGGGGTTGGAGCGGGAAGCACCGGGGAGCTGTTTTTT
TRBJ1-6	.	TRBV7-9	.	CASSRDQAQSPLHF	TGTGCCAGCAGCCGAGACCAGGCTCAGTCACCCCTCCACTTT
TRBJ2-1	.	TRBV30	.	CAWSTDRVGGNEQFF	TGTGCCTGGAGCACCGACAGGGTGGGGGGCAATGAGCAGTTCTTC
TRBJ2-5	few	TRBV12-3/TRBV12-4	TRBD2	CASSLRGEGTQYF	TGTGCCAGCAGCCTACGGGGGGAGGGGACCCAGTACTTC
TRBJ2-3	.	TRBV6-5	TRBD2	CASSYSGGSTDTQYF	TGTGCCAGCAGTTACAGCGGGGGAAGCACAGATACGCAGTATTTT
TRBJ1-1	.	TRBV7-8	.	CASSFTPGAEAFF	TGTGCCAGCAGCTTCACCCCAGGGGCTGAAGCTTTCTTT
TRBJ1-6	few	TRBV6-6	TRBD1	CASSRDSSYNSPLHF	TGTGCCAGCAGTAGGGACAGCTCCTATAATTCACCCCTCCACTTT
TRBJ1-2	.	TRBV6-2/TRBV6-3	.	CASSYSLARTSYGYTF	TGTGCCAGCAGTTACAGCCTGGCCAGGACAAGCTATGGCTACACCTTC
TRBJ2-7	.	TRBV5-1	.	CASSFTSGYNEQYF	TGCGCCAGCAGCTTCACTAGTGGTTACAACGAGCAGTACTTC
TRBJ1-6	few	TRBV23-1	.	CASSRTRSPYSSYNSPLHF	TGCGCCAGCAGCCGGACAAGGAGTCCCTATAGCTCCTATAATTCACCCCTCCACTTT
TRBJ1-2	.	TRBV19	.	CASSIDPRGYGYTF	TGTGCCAGTAGTATAGATCCCAGAGGCTATGGCTACACCTTC
TRBJ1-4	.	TRBV30	.	CAWARGMATNEKLFF	TGTGCCTGGGCCAGGGGAATGGCAACTAATGAAAAACTGTTTTTT
TRBJ1-2	once	TRBV5-1	TRBD1	CASRRTGGSYGYTF	TGCGCCAGCAGGAGGACAGGGGGATCCTATGGCTACACCTTC
TRBJ2-7	few	TRBV5-4	TRBD2	CASSLTLAGDLTGEQYF	TGTGCCAGCAGTCTGACACTAGCGGGAGACCTCACGGGGGAGCAGTACTTC
TRBJ1-1	.	TRBV7-2	.	CASSKQMNTEAFF	TGTGCCAGCAGCAAACAGATGAACACTGAAGCTTTCTTT
TRBJ2-3	few	TRBV6-4	TRBD2	CASSATSGSTDTQYF	TGTGCCAGCAGTGCAACTAGCGGGAGCACAGATACGCAGTATTTT
TRBJ1-3	.	TRBV5-5	TRBD1	CASSSFTGAGNTIYF	TGTGCCAGCAGCTCCTTCACAGGGGCTGGAAACACCATATATTTT
TRBJ2-7	.	TRBV5-1	.	CASSPPSSGTYEQYF	TGCGCCAGCAGCCCTCCTAGTAGCGGAACCTACGAGCAGTACTTC
TRBJ2-5	few	TRBV9	.	CASSVDIVHETQYF	TGTGCCAGCAGCGTAGATATAGTTCACGAGACCCAGTACTTC
TRBJ2-5	.	TRBV7-9	.	CASSLYPTGRETQYF	TGTGCCAGCAGCCTATACCCGACAGGGAGGGAGACCCAGTACTTC
TRBJ1-4	once	TRBV7-9	.	CASSSGGEKLFF	TGTGCCAGCAGCTCGGGAGGGGAAAAACTGTTTTTT
TRBJ1-3	once	TRBV6-5	.	CASSYSGRGNTIYF	TGTGCCAGCAGTTACTCGGGGCGAGGAAACACCATATATTTT
TRBJ2-7	once	TRBV27	TRBD2	CASSFTRLAGSSYEQYF	TGTGCCAGCAGTTTCACTAGACTAGCGGGATCTTCGTACGAGCAGTACTTC
TRBJ2-1	.	TRBV7-2	.	CASSLGGTPPRNEQFF	TGTGCCAGCAGCTTAGGGGGGACTCCTCCCCGAAATGAGCAGTTCTTC
TRBJ2-1	.	TRBV19	.	CASTKERFSYNEQFF	TGTGCCAGTACAAAGGAGCGGTTCTCCTACAATGAGCAGTTCTTC
TRBJ1-5	.	TRBV12-3/TRBV12-4	.	CASSFLRDQPQHF	TGTGCCAGCAGTTTTCTGCGGGATCAGCCCCAGCATTTT
TRBJ2-5	.	TRBV30	.	CAWKGSGGNETQYF	TGTGCCTGGAAGGGTTCCGGGGGAAACGAGACCCAGTACTTC
TRBJ2-2	.	TRBV9	TRBD1	CASSGKQGATGELFF	TGTGCCAGCAGCGGCAAACAGGGGGCTACCGGGGAGCTGTTTTTT
TRBJ1-1	few	TRBV7-8	.	CASSPPLPTNTEAFF	TGTGCCAGCAGCCCCCCTTTACCTACGAACACTGAAGCTTTCTTT
TRBJ1-4	.	TRBV30	.	CAWSGGVTNEKLFF	TGTGCCTGGAGTGGGGGGGTCACTAATGAAAAACTGTTTTTT
TRBJ2-1	.	TRBV7-2	TRBD2	CASSQAGGGYNEQFF	TGTGCCAGCAGTCAAGCGGGGGGGGGATACAATGAGCAGTTCTTC
TRBJ1-5	few	TRBV7-9	.	CASSLWPSNGNQPQHF	TGTGCCAGCAGCTTATGGCCGTCGAACGGCAATCAGCCCCAGCATTTT
TRBJ1-1	.	TRBV5-1	.	CASSWQGSNTEAFF	TGCGCCAGCAGCTGGCAGGGGTCGAACACTGAAGCTTTCTTT
TRBJ2-7	.	TRBV6-2/TRBV6-3	.	CASSYTARGFDHYEQYF	TGTGCCAGCAGTTACACTGCGCGGGGTTTCGATCACTACGAGCAGTACTTC
TRBJ1-2	.	TRBV5-4	.	CASSPNGGLAYGYTF	TGTGCCAGCAGTCCTAACGGGGGGCTGGCCTATGGCTACACCTTC
TRBJ2-1	.	TRBV10-1	TRBD2	CASSLGRARGDEQFF	TGCGCCAGCAGTTTGGGTCGGGCCCGGGGGGATGAGCAGTTCTTC
TRBJ2-7	.	TRBV30	.	CAWSDRDPSDEQYF	TGTGCCTGGAGTGACCGGGACCCTAGCGACGAGCAGTACTTC
TRBJ2-1	.	TRBV10-1	.	CASSESGGRQFF	TGCGCCAGCAGTGAGTCCGGGGGAAGGCAGTTCTTC
TRBJ1-1	few	TRBV10-3	.	CAIRQSNTEAFF	TGTGCCATCAGACAGTCGAACACTGAAGCTTTCTTT
TRBJ1-6	.	TRBV19	TRBD1	CASSINRGRNSPLHF	TGTGCCAGTAGTATAAACAGGGGGCGTAATTCACCCCTCCACTTT
TRBJ2-7	.	TRBV4-1	.	CASSQGASYEQYF	TGCGCCAGCAGCCAGGGGGCTAGCTACGAGCAGTACTTC
TRBJ2-6	.	TRBV6-2/TRBV6-3	.	CASSIAPRSGANVLTF	TGTGCCAGCAGTATAGCCCCCCGCTCTGGGGCCAACGTCCTGACTTTC
TRBJ2-5	.	TRBV18	TRBD1	CASSPRQGETQYF	TGTGCCAGCTCACCACGACAGGGAGAGACCCAGTACTTC
TRBJ1-1	.	TRBV9	TRBD1	CASSAHAGQENTEAFF	TGTGCCAGCAGCGCGCACGCGGGACAGGAGAACACTGAAGCTTTCTTT
TRBJ2-7	.	TRBV5-4	.	CASSFGGSARATYEQYF	TGTGCCAGCAGCTTCGGGGGTTCCGCGCGGGCCACCTACGAGCAGTACTTC
TRBJ1-2	.	TRBV4-1	.	CASSQEETANYGYTF	TGCGCCAGCAGCCAAGAAGAAACAGCCAACTATGGCTACACCTTC
TRBJ2-7	.	TRBV7-9	TRBD1	CASITGGNVGEQYF	TGTGCCAGCATCACAGGGGGCAATGTAGGCGAGCAGTACTTC
TRBJ2-2	.	TRBV18	.	CASSPPNGQSNTGELFF	TGTGCCAGCTCACCCCCCAATGGACAGTCGAACACCGGGGAGCTGTTTTTT
TRBJ2-4	.	TRBV5-4	.	CASSTRGVPKNIQYF	TGTGCCAGCAGCACCCGCGGAGTACCCAAAAACATTCAGTACTTC
TRBJ1-2	.	TRBV18	.	CASSPTQKANYGYTF	TGTGCCAGCTCACCAACCCAGAAAGCTAACTATGGCTACACCTTC
TRBJ1-2	.	TRBV18	.	CASSPPTAAPGGYTF	TGTGCCAGCTCACCACCGACGGCGGCGCCGGGAGGCTACACCTTC